This T cell receptor (beta chain) was documented in a study of T cell responses to AZD1222 COVID-19 vaccine. Comment on this clone: Antigen: not known.

The CDR3 has 12 amino acids. V was shortened by 4 bases and J by 3 bases, with 9 bases between the two germline ends. The germline V gene has CDR1 SQVTM and CDR2 ANQGSEA. Study-level findings and limits: Nearly half of the spike-specific TCRs reportedly recognize variant regions that carry no mutations. Following two doses of AZD1222, Spike-specific TCR breadth and depth rose.

Only in-frame clones appear in the TCRdb table, and some are missing; sequencing was by immunoSEQ multiplex PCR. In the table there are about 84,000 clones, 70% to 90% of which are singletons. The material sequenced was peripheral blood, taken on day 0 of AZD1222 vaccination. The TCR originated in an adult in good health. The chain employs TRBV29-1 and TRBJ1-2; D is ambiguous. For the CDR3, the DNA is TGCAGCGTTGGGCTGTCAGACTATGGCTACACCTTC. This encodes CSVGLSDYGYTF.